This T cell receptor (beta chain) was captured by sequencing in a study of cytomegalovirus exposure and HLA in healthy donors. Trimming removed 5 bases from V and 3 bases from J, with 11 bases in between. This CDR3 has 13 amino acids. Germline lookup yields CDR1 SGHDN and CDR2 FVKESK. Primers for the PCR totalled 60 Vbeta and 13 Jbeta. Sequencing used immunoSEQ multiplex PCR; TCRdb keeps in-frame clones, though not all of them. The sample records 100,000 to 150,000 clones, more than 65% being singletons. Whereas donors were nominally healthy upon sampling, unrecorded immune exposures were probable. The sequencing sample was made of PBMCs. The sequence was obtained from a man aged 18 to 29 in good health and CMV-seropositive. The rearrangement uses TRBV14 and TRBJ2-7, with a tentative D call TRBD1 (5 bases). The CDR3 DNA sequence: TGTGCCAGCAGCTTCTTCAGGGTCTACGAGCAGTACTTC. As protein: CASSFFRVYEQYF.